The rows below give T cell receptor beta chains drawn from one sample of a study of tumor and adjacent non-tumor tissue in lung cancer. MiXCR, applied by TCRdb to the multiplex PCR reads, yields one record per CDR3 protein. The data show approximately 90,000 distinct CDR3 sequences, about 67% seen once. Sequenced input: lung tumor tissue. Receptors were obtained from a man in his 60s with non-small cell lung cancer. Both conserved end residues are part of each CDR3. D genes are given only for firm matches. Size tells how often a clone was seen (once, few, many) or the class of an expanded clone, and some rows leave it out.

>NA|TRBJ2-1|NA|TRBV6-1
CSSSSRRATRSPNNEQFF
TGTTCCAGCAGTTCACGCCGGGCGACTAGGTCCCCCAACAATGAGCAGTTCTTC
>NA|TRBJ2-2|NA|TRBV4-1
CPGSQEPGRAAGELFF
TGTCCCGGCAGCCAAGAACCCGGCAGGGCGGCCGGGGAGCTGTTTTTT
>NA|TRBJ1-6|NA|TRBV6-5
CANSYSEQGGHSPLHF
TGTGCCAACAGTTACTCGGAACAGGGAGGTCATTCACCCCTCCACTTT
>many|TRBJ1-2|TRBD1|TRBV20-1
CSARWTGGAGGYTF
TGCAGTGCCCGCTGGACAGGGGGCGCAGGGGGCTACACCTTC
>once|TRBJ1-4|TRBD1|TRBV6-5
CVSSYSLGTGAEKLFF
TGTGTCAGCAGCTACAGCCTCGGGACAGGGGCCGAAAAACTGTTTTTT
>NA|TRBJ1-1|NA|TRBV11-1
CVTMGGTTNTEAFF
TGTGTCACCATGGGAGGGACAACGAACACTGAAGCTTTCTTT
>NA|TRBJ2-2|NA|TRBV6-1
CASRLQAADTGELFF
TGCGCCAGCAGGTTACAGGCGGCTGACACCGGGGAGCTGTTTTTT
>once|TRBJ2-2|NA|TRBV4-1
CANSQGQGSAAGELFF
TGCGCCAACAGTCAAGGGCAAGGGTCCGCCGCCGGGGAGCTGTTTTTT
>many|TRBJ2-7|NA|TRBV5-5
CASSATGSSYEQYF
TGTGCCAGCAGCGCCACGGGCAGCTCCTACGAGCAGTACTTC
>many|TRBJ2-7|TRBD1|TRBV25-1
CASSKRTGENEQYF
TGTGCCAGCAGTAAGCGGACAGGGGAGAACGAGCAGTACTTC
>NA|TRBJ1-4|NA|TRBV7-8
CASSKASKVVNEKLFF
TGTGCCAGCAGCAAAGCCTCCAAGGTCGTAAATGAAAAACTGTTTTTT
>NA|TRBJ2-1|TRBD2|TRBV6-2/TRBV6-3
CAGRSSGRGYNEQFF
TGTGCCGGCAGGTCTAGCGGGAGGGGGTACAACGAGCAGTTCTTC
>many|TRBJ2-3|NA|TRBV6-2/TRBV6-3
CATQGGRGTDTQYF
TGTGCCACCCAAGGGGGACGGGGCACAGATACGCAGTATTTT
>NA|TRBJ2-6|NA|TRBV20-1
CSDHGDFRSGANVLTF
TGCAGTGATCACGGGGACTTCCGCTCTGGGGCCAACGTCCTGACTTTC
>many|TRBJ2-5|NA|TRBV5-1
CASSLALKSGRQETQYF
TGCGCCAGCAGCTTGGCCCTAAAATCGGGGCGACAAGAGACCCAGTACTTC
>NA|TRBJ2-1|TRBD2|TRBV11-3
CVSSHGTGGSHEQFF
TGTGTCAGCAGCCACGGGACCGGCGGGAGCCATGAGCAGTTCTTC
>NA|TRBJ1-2|NA|TRBV11-3
CASSFSEGNYGYTF
TGTGCCAGCAGCTTTAGTGAGGGAAACTATGGCTACACCTTC
>many|TRBJ2-3|NA|TRBV12-3/TRBV12-4
CASSRLPDTQYF
TGTGCCAGCAGTCGACTCCCAGATACGCAGTATTTT
>NA|TRBJ2-1|NA|TRBV20-1
CSARTPSRTYNEQFF
TGCAGTGCTAGAACCCCGTCCAGGACATACAATGAGCAGTTCTTC
>NA|TRBJ2-7|NA|TRBV20-1
CSARDGGTDTYEQYF
TGCAGTGCTAGAGATGGGGGGACAGACACCTACGAGCAGTACTTC
>NA|TRBJ1-1|NA|TRBV29-1
CSVVGKRSTEAFF
TGCAGTGTTGTTGGAAAACGGAGCACTGAAGCTTTCTTT
>NA|TRBJ2-2|NA|TRBV11-1
CASSRQTNTGELFF
TGTGCCAGCAGCAGACAGACGAACACCGGGGAGCTGTTTTTT
>once|TRBJ2-5|NA|TRBV5-6
CASSLSGPSPETQYF
TGTGCCAGCAGCTTGTCGGGCCCGTCACCAGAGACCCAGTACTTC
>once|TRBJ2-1|NA|TRBV4-3
CASCQVVGCENEQFF
TGCGCCAGCTGCCAAGTTGTTGGTTGCGAAAATGAGCAGTTCTTC
>NA|TRBJ2-1|NA|TRBV11-2
CASSPQSQALTFEQLF
TGTGCCAGCAGCCCACAGTCCCAGGCCTTGACTTTTGAGCAGCTCTTC
>NA|TRBJ1-2|NA|TRBV11-2
CAISLLMKTGYTF
TGTGCCATCAGCTTATTGATGAAAACAGGCTACACCTTC
>NA|TRBJ1-5|TRBD1|TRBV9
CASSQGQSLNQPQHF
TGTGCCAGCAGTCAGGGACAGTCCCTTAATCAGCCCCAGCATTTT
>many|TRBJ2-1|NA|TRBV4-3
CASSQVVSVSYNEQFF
TGCGCCAGCAGCCAAGTGGTGTCGGTTTCCTACAATGAGCAGTTCTTC
>NA|TRBJ2-1|NA|TRBV5-4
CASSPTRANSEQFF
TGTGCCAGCAGCCCGACCAGGGCCAACAGTGAGCAGTTCTTC
>once|TRBJ2-5|NA|TRBV6-2/TRBV6-3
CASSPSPWQETKYF
TGTGCTAGCAGTCCCTCCCCCTGGCAGGAGACCAAGTACTTC
>NA|TRBJ2-2|NA|TRBV29-1
CSVVSAATGELFF
TGCAGTGTTGTATCGGCGGCCACCGGGGAGCTGTTTTTT
>NA|TRBJ2-3|NA|TRBV12-3/TRBV12-4
CASSQHLPTDTQYF
TGTGCCAGCAGCCAACATTTACCAACAGATACGCAGTATTTT
>NA|TRBJ2-7|NA|TRBV7-6
CASSLVSGGEQYF
TGTGCCAGCAGCTTAGTGTCGGGTGGCGAGCAGTACTTC
>NA|TRBJ2-3|TRBD2|TRBV6-1
CASSEGLAERADTQYF
TGTGCCAGCAGTGAAGGACTAGCGGAACGCGCAGATACGCAGTATTTT
>NA|TRBJ2-1|NA|TRBV5-1
CASSFLAGDNNEQFF
TGCGCCAGCAGCTTTCTAGCAGGAGACAACAATGAGCAGTTCTTC
>NA|TRBJ2-7|NA|TRBV5-1
CASSSGTTSGRAYEQYF
TGCGCCAGCAGCTCCGGGACAACTTCTGGGAGGGCCTACGAGCAGTACTTC
>NA|TRBJ1-2|TRBD1|TRBV4-2
CTSSLNRDSYGYTF
TGTACCAGCAGCCTGAACCGGGACAGCTATGGCTACACCTTC
>many|TRBJ1-4|NA|TRBV20-1
CSAREIGRTTNEKLFF
TGCAGTGCCCGTGAAATAGGGCGAACAACTAATGAAAAACTGTTTTTT
>many|TRBJ1-3|NA|TRBV6-6
CASSYPGQGNTIYF
TGTGCCAGCAGTTACCCCGGACAGGGAAACACCATATATTTT
>NA|TRBJ2-3|TRBD1|TRBV29-1
CSVVFLDRGDTTDTQYF
TGCAGCGTTGTCTTTTTGGACAGGGGGGATACCACAGATACACAGTATTTT
>many|TRBJ1-3|NA|TRBV5-1
CASSRDDRGNTIYF
TGCGCCAGCAGCCGGGACGATCGAGGAAACACCATATATTTT
>many|TRBJ2-5|NA|TRBV6-2/TRBV6-3
CASSPSPWQETQYF
TGTGCCAGCAGTCCCTCCCCCTGGCAGGAGACCCAGTACTTC
>many|TRBJ1-2|TRBD1|TRBV12-3/TRBV12-4
CASSSTGGYGYTF
TGTGCCAGCAGTTCTACAGGGGGCTATGGCTACACCTTC
>NA|TRBJ2-2|NA|TRBV12-3/TRBV12-4
CVSSGHLNTGELFF
TGTGTCAGCAGTGGACATTTGAACACCGGGGAGCTGTTTTTT
>NA|TRBJ2-5|NA|TRBV11-2
CASSLLRVAAQETQYF
TGTGCCAGCTCACTCCTCCGAGTAGCGGCCCAAGAGACCCAGTACTTC
>many|TRBJ1-3|NA|TRBV12-3/TRBV12-4
CASSFISGNTIYF
TGTGCCAGCAGTTTTATCTCTGGAAACACCATATATTTT
>NA|TRBJ2-7|TRBD2|TRBV11-2
CVSSSDFLAGQKWGVEQYF
TGTGTCAGCAGCTCAGACTTTCTAGCGGGACAAAAATGGGGCGTCGAGCAGTACTTC
>NA|TRBJ2-7|TRBD2|TRBV4-2
CASNQVGTGGLEYGQYF
TGTGCCAGCAACCAAGTTGGAACGGGAGGGCTGGAGTACGGCCAGTACTTC
>NA|TRBJ1-2|NA|TRBV12-3/TRBV12-4
CANSFVGGIDGHTF
TGTGCCAACAGTTTTGTGGGGGGCATCGATGGCCACACCTTC
>NA|TRBJ2-3|NA|TRBV12-3/TRBV12-4
CASSLKASELTDRQYF
TGTGCCAGCAGTTTAAAGGCTAGCGAGCTCACAGATAGGCAGTATTTT
>NA|TRBJ2-2|TRBD2|TRBV4-3
CASSHEETSAATGELFF
TGCGCCAGCAGCCATGAGGAGACTAGCGCTGCCACCGGGGAGCTGTTTTTT
>NA|TRBJ2-7|NA|TRBV5-1
CACSRDSSYEQYF
TGCGCCTGTAGCCGGGATTCCTCCTACGAGCAGTACTTC
>NA|TRBJ1-5|NA|TRBV28
CASSLSHSVQPQHF
TGTGCCAGCAGTTTATCCCATTCCGTTCAGCCCCAGCATTTT
>few|TRBJ2-1|TRBD2|TRBV11-3
CASSVDKRLAASYNEQFF
TGTGCCAGCAGTGTAGATAAGAGACTAGCGGCCTCCTACAATGAGCAATTCTTC